The 10 T cell receptor beta chains below were found in one sample sequenced in a study of cytotoxic CD8 clonotypes in ibrutinib-treated CLL. TCRdb keeps only in-frame clones here, not all; method: immunoSEQ multiplex PCR. The sample lists 33,000 or so clones; roughly 45% were seen once. The material sequenced was PBMCs, taken before ibrutinib treatment. The source of these receptors is a human donor with chronic lymphocytic leukemia.

As to this clone: An end of the junction differs from the germline gene, which may be a read error. The chain recombines TRBV2 with TRBJ2-7; 10 bases are shared with TRBD2. The germline V gene encodes CDR1 SNHLY and CDR2 FYNNEI. This CDR3 comprises 13 residues. The CDR3: CASSRGLADPSDF. CDR3 bases: TGTGCCAGCAGTCGAGGACTAGCGGACCCCTCGGACTTC.

This clone has more than one count but fewer than ten. The CDR3 sequence is CAWKPPSLYEQYF. In DNA form, the CDR3 reads TGTGCCTGGAAGCCCCCGAGCCTCTACGAGCAGTACTTC. The V call is TRBV30, the J call TRBJ2-7; no reliable D call. Germline V CDR1 and CDR2: GTSNPN, SVGIG (reference sequence). The CDR3 is made up of 13 amino acids. The V gene lost 4 bases and the J gene lost 3 bases, with 13 bases spanning the gap.

This chain connects TRBV2 to TRBJ1-1; D is unresolved. Deletions cut 2 bases from V and 3 bases from J, with 10 bases between. The CDR3 loop spans 14 amino acids. Germline V gives CDR1 SNHLY, CDR2 FYNNEI. The CDR3 nucleotides read TGTGCCAGCAGTGAACGGGGAAAAGACACTGAAGCTTTCTTT. Translated: CASSERGKDTEAFF.

This chain connects TRBV27 to TRBJ2-1; D assignment may be TRBD1 or TRBD2 (5 bases each). This CDR3 comprises 13 residues. Trimming removed 6 bases from V and 7 bases from J, with 13 bases in between. Germline lookup yields CDR1 MNHEY and CDR2 SMNVEV (reference sequence). The CDR3 coding sequence is TGTGCCAGCAGACGCACAGGCGGGAATGAGCAGTTCTTC. Amino acid sequence: CASRRTGGNEQFF.

In this sample, this clone turned up a few times. The chain has TRBV30 and TRBJ1-2; D not certain. The CDR3 contains 13 residues. The V and J ends lost 0 bases and 4 bases respectively, with 9 bases between them. Germline V gene data show CDR1 as GTSNPN and CDR2 as SVGIG (reference sequence). This CDR3 is CAWSVMNSYGYTF. CDR3 in DNA: TGTGCCTGGAGTGTAATGAACAGCTATGGCTACACCTTC.

The chain uses TRBV28 and TRBJ1-2; D perhaps matches TRBD1 (6 bases). This CDR3 spans 18 amino acids. Germline V gives CDR1 MDHEN, CDR2 SYDVKM. Trimming removed 3 bases from V and 8 bases from J, with 28 bases in between. Written as DNA, the CDR3 is TGTGCCAGCAGTTTTCGATTCCCCCTCGGGGGCAGAGGATGGGGCTACACCTTC. Encoded protein: CASSFRFPLGGRGWGYTF.

CDR3 protein: CASSTRLAGAYNEQFF. Here the CDR3 DNA reads TGTGCCAGCAGCACAAGACTAGCGGGGGCCTACAATGAGCAGTTCTTC. The chain joins TRBV5-6 to TRBJ2-1, with 12 bases lining up with TRBD2. Per the germline V gene, CDR1 is SGHDT and CDR2 is YYEEEE. V was clipped by 4 bases and J by 2 bases; unmatched bases: 4. The CDR3 totals 16 residues.

The chain joins TRBV5-4 to TRBJ2-2; TRBD2 matches at 13 bases. The ends lost 4 bases at V and 7 bases at J; junction bases unmatched: 4. CDR1 is SGHNT and CDR2 is YYREEE in the germline V gene (reference sequence). There are 15 residues in the CDR3. CDR3 sequence (DNA): TGTGCCAGCAGCCCAAGACTAGCGGGGGGCGGGGAGCTGTTTTTT. Translated: CASSPRLAGGGELFF.

This clone was recorded a few times. This rearrangement joins TRBV19 to TRBJ1-2; a weak D match, TRBD1 (6 bases). Trimming pared 3 bases from V and 3 bases from J, leaving 11 bases between. CDR1 LNHDA and CDR2 SQIVND come from the germline V gene (reference sequence). This CDR3 is 14 amino acids long. CDR3 DNA: TGTGCCAGTAGTATTGGGGGCCGTTACTATGGCTACACCTTC. Its protein product is CASSIGGRYYGYTF.

This clone has just a few counts. The rearrangement joins TRBV7-9 to TRBJ1-2; no firm D call. Trimming cost V 5 bases and J 1 base, with 8 bases left between them. The CDR3 covers 13 residues. Germline values: CDR1 SEHNR, CDR2 FQNEAQ (reference sequence). The DNA for the CDR3 is TGTGCCAGCAGCCAGCTACATAACTATGGCTACACCTTC. It specifies CASSQLHNYGYTF.